Below, 8 T cell receptor beta chains from the same sample are listed, as sequenced in a study of CD8 T cells in ankylosing spondylitis. A single record per CDR3 protein comes from TCRdb applying MiXCR to the 5' RACE reads. This table holds under 300,000 distinct CDR3 sequences, around 10% found once. Sequenced: blood, either unsorted or a sorted T cell fraction (not recorded which). All receptors come from a male donor with ankylosing spondylitis or in good health (not recorded which).

This clonotype has at least ten counts. The chain has TRBV9 and TRBJ2-2; no reliable D call. Germline assignment: CDR1 SGDLS and CDR2 YYNGEE. The CDR3 length is 13 residues. The V end was cut by 1 base, the J end by 4 bases, with 5 bases between. CDR3 protein: CASSVRGTGELFF. The CDR3 nucleotides are TGTGCCAGCAGCGTACGAGGCACCGGGGAGCTGTTTTTT.

This clonotype was picked up many times. This sequence joins TRBV11-2 and TRBJ1-1, with D possibly TRBD1 on 5 matching bases. This CDR3 is 15 amino acids long. Trimming shortened V by 3 bases and J by 2 bases, and 13 bases separated the two germline ends. Germline V gene lookup returns CDR1 SGHAT and CDR2 FQNNGV. In DNA form, the CDR3 reads TGTGCCAGCAGCTTCGGGACGGCCGATAACACTGAAGCTTTCTTT. Its protein product is CASSFGTADNTEAFF.

This clonotype has ten or more counts. This chain links TRBV12-3 or TRBV12-4 with TRBJ2-1, with 8 bases lining up with TRBD2. Trimming cost V 5 bases and J 3 bases; bases outside gene matches: 9. This CDR3 spans 16 amino acids. The CDR3 spells CASSPEAGDGYNEQFF. The CDR3 DNA reads as TGTGCCAGCAGTCCGGAAGCGGGGGACGGCTACAATGAGCAGTTCTTC.

This clonotype was seen at least ten times. The genes are TRBV5-1 and TRBJ2-5, with 12 bases fitting TRBD2. Germline-derived CDR1 and CDR2 are SGHRS and YFSETQ. The CDR3 is made up of 16 amino acids. Losses at the gene ends were 0 bases for V and 1 base for J; bases not matched to a gene: 1. The CDR3 DNA follows: TGCGCCAGCAGCTTGGAACTAGCGGGGGGCCAAGAGACCCAGTACTTC. Amino acids: CASSLELAGGQETQYF.

There are many counts of this clonotype. The genes are TRBV3-1 and TRBJ2-1, with D unresolved. Germline V gene data show CDR1 as LGHDT and CDR2 as YNNKEL (reference sequence). The V end lost 3 bases, the J end lost 5 bases, and 8 bases lay between the germline ends. The CDR3 runs to 13 residues. The CDR3 sequence is CASSQIWNNEQFF. CDR3 nucleotide sequence: TGTGCCAGCAGCCAGATTTGGAACAATGAGCAGTTCTTC.

This clonotype was recorded many times. The gene calls are TRBV25-1 and TRBJ2-3; unclear D gene. Looked up from germline, CDR1 is MGHDK and CDR2 is SYGVNS. The V and J ends lost 4 bases and 6 bases respectively, with 8 bases between them. The CDR3 sequence is 12 residues long. CDR3 nucleotide sequence: TGTGCCAGCAGTGGAAACCGCGATACGCAGTATTTT. This sequence encodes CASSGNRDTQYF.

The chain has TRBV7-9 and TRBJ2-1, with D tentatively TRBD1 (5 bases). V gave up 2 bases and J gave up 8 bases, with 13 bases separating them. The V gene's germline CDR1 is SEHNR and CDR2 FQNEAQ (reference sequence). The CDR3 is 14 residues long. In nucleotides, the CDR3 is TGTGCCAGCAGCTTAATCCAGGGTACCGATGAGCAGTTCTTC. It is translated as CASSLIQGTDEQFF.

This clonotype was recorded at least ten times. The J gene is TRBJ2-2, the V gene TRBV5-1, with D possibly TRBD1 on 5 matching bases. The V and J ends lost 1 base and 5 bases respectively, with 12 bases between them. This CDR3 spans 15 amino acids. CDR1 and CDR2 (germline): SGHRS, YFSETQ. CDR3 residues: CASSLSTATTGELFF. The CDR3 bases are TGCGCCAGCAGCTTGTCGACAGCTACTACCGGGGAGCTGTTTTTT.